This section outlines one T cell receptor beta chain sequence together with its context. Its recognized antigen is unknown. Per-base quality was not reported, and no clone a single base away is much larger than it. Sequenced on an Illumina NovaSeq 6000. TCRalpha and TCRbeta cDNA libraries were built by 5'RACE with constant-segment primers, adding sample barcodes and unique molecular identifiers. RNA was extracted from every sample with Trizol reagent. Amplification of the libraries took two PCR steps, and the second step added a second sample barcode plus Illumina TruSeq adapters. Libraries were sequenced on an Illumina NovaSeq with 2 x 150 bp paired-end reads. Per the source publication's procedure: With migec v1.2.7, reads were demultiplexed and then collapsed into UMI-guided consensus sequences. Using mixcr v2.1.11, UMI consensuses were aligned to TRA and TRB V and J templates and then assembled into clonotypes. A clonotype was counted as expanded or contracted only if both edgeR and NoisET called the change significant, with noise models trained on biological replicates. For edgeR calls, the thresholds were a false discovery rate-adjusted p below 0.01 and a log2 fold-change of 1. As an exploratory analysis of dynamics, PCA with hierarchical clustering was applied to max-normalized trajectories of the 1000 most abundant clonotypes. The CD4 or CD8 phenotype of responding clones was assigned using the separately sequenced CD4+ and CD8+ repertoires. In-frame beta chains were kept once TCRdb had trimmed the public reads at Q25 with fastp and called clones with MiXCR. When rows share a CDR3 protein, they turn into one entry using the most common DNA and genes. TCRdb, not the original authors, processed these V and J calls. The sample records 300,000 or so distinct CDR3 sequences, 15% to 20% of which are singletons. About 23% of the sample goes to the ten largest clones.

Ficoll-Paque density gradient centrifugation was used to isolate PBMCs. The data are from a study of T-cell memory formation after mild COVID-19 (dated by TCRdb to the early 2020s). Some background on the complete study: Most TCR sequence clusters were specific to one of the two donors. Longitudinal TCRalpha and TCRbeta repertoire sequencing tracked T-cell clones expanding and contracting after mild COVID-19 in two donors. The cohort was made up of two young adult volunteers, one female and one male, who were previously healthy. Overall study outcomes, separate from this receptor: Only a couple of mild cases were covered in the study, and larger cohorts including severe cases with pre-infection samples were considered necessary. Some responding clones were found in pre-infection memory, which suggests that pre-existing cross-reactive memory T cells took part in the SARS-CoV-2 response. Balanced CD4/CD8 phenotypes were observed for clones contracting from day 15 to 85, whereas a bias towards CD4+ was observed for a second wave of clones expanding from day 15 to 37. The second-wave clones that peaked on day 37 were not confirmed to be SARS-CoV-2 specific. Contracting CD4+ clones turned up mainly in the CM and EM memory subsets, whereas EMRA was where CD8+ clones were enriched.

V is cut by 0 bases and J by 7 bases, and the space between the germline ends is 5 bases. CDR1 LGHNA and CDR2 YSLEER are derived from the germline V gene. The cysteine opens and the phenylalanine closes a CDR3 of 12 amino acids. Just the 36-base CDR3 DNA is kept, in frame starting at base 1. The sample consisted of PBMCs or a T cell subset sorted from them (not recorded which). The chain is encoded by TRBV4-3 joined to TRBJ2-3; no confident D gene assignment can be made. The TCR originated in a man younger than 35 who had mild COVID-19 (a few samples of this study predate the infection). The sample titles of this study are shuffled in the database, so cell type and time point are left out; the donor was told from shared clones. This receptor carries the CDR3 CASSQDRHTQYF. The DNA sequence follows: TGCGCCAGCAGCCAAGATAGACATACGCAGTATTTT.